This TCR beta chain was captured in a study of neurological immune-mediated disorders. Study outcomes and limitations: Multiple sclerosis patients had less TCR clonal expansion than even healthy controls, unlike HTLV-1-associated myelopathy.

TCRdb called the 5' RACE reads again in MiXCR, with one record for every CDR3 protein. The sample carries under 50,000 distinct CDR3 sequences, roughly 25% recorded once. This clonotype is medium-sized within its sample. Its target is not known. Germline CDR1 and CDR2: MNHEY and SMNVEV (reference sequence). The CDR3 has 15 residues. Trimming pared 3 bases from V and 2 bases from J, leaving 13 bases between. Unsorted libraries were prepared from 2 million PBMCs that had been stored at -80 C. This clonotype was sampled from a woman between 65 and 79 years old in good health. This chain uses TRBV27 with TRBJ1-1; no clear D gene. The sample comprised PBMCs. Written as DNA, the CDR3 is TGTGCCAGCAGTTTCGGTATGGGATACAACACTGAAGCTTTCTTT. As protein: CASSFGMGYNTEAFF.